The 27 T cell receptor beta chains given below trace back to one sample, sequenced in a study of T cell responses to AZD1222 COVID-19 vaccine (TCRdb year 2021). This sample's time point label indicates: baseline before first vaccination. The protocol used for the library was the immunoSEQ multiplex PCR assay. TCRdb re-hosts the immuneACCESS table, in-frame sequences only. Its copies lack some clones; in the studies checked, an unresolved V gene accounts for under half of them, and the cause for the rest is not known. The table for this sample lists 120,000 or so clones; approximately 83% of them were counted only once. The top ten clones comprise over 8% of the sample. The sequenced sample was peripheral blood, obtained on day 0 of AZD1222 vaccination. The receptor source for this set is an adult in good health.

This clone came up once. The chain couples TRBV24-1 to TRBJ2-3; the match to TRBD2 covers 10 bases. With 3 bases clipped from V and 3 bases from J, the junction kept 8 bases outside the gene matches. Germline-derived CDR1 and CDR2 are KGHDR and SFDVKD. The CDR3 has 17 residues. CDR3 nucleotides: TGTGCCACCAGTGATCTGACGTTAGCGGGGGGTACAGATACGCAGTATTTT. Its protein is CATSDLTLAGGTDTQYF.

The chain uses TRBV7-3 and TRBJ2-7; D might be TRBD1 (6 bases). V lost 5 bases to trimming and J lost 1 base, with 12 bases between them. CDR3 size: 14 residues. Germline V gene data show CDR1 as SGHTA and CDR2 as FQGTGA. In DNA, the CDR3 is TGTGCCAGCAGCGAGGGGGTGGTGTCCTACGAGCAGTACTTC. Translated, it gives CASSEGVVSYEQYF.

The CDR3 protein is CASSPVTMAKVISEQYF. The DNA for the CDR3 is TGTGCCAGCTCACCCGTAACGATGGCGAAGGTGATTAGCGAGCAGTACTTC. The rearrangement uses TRBV18 and TRBJ2-7; D is undetermined. Germline V gene data show CDR1 as KGHSH and CDR2 as LQKENI. This CDR3 is built from 17 residues. Between the trimmed V and J ends, which lost 3 bases and 6 bases, there was a span of 24 bases.

The CDR3: CASSPGRVIGELFF. Here the CDR3 DNA reads TGTGCCAGCTCACCCGGCAGGGTCATCGGGGAGCTGTTTTTT. The chain recombines TRBV18 with TRBJ2-2, with a tentative D call TRBD1 (5 bases). The V gene lost 3 bases and the J gene lost 7 bases, with 12 bases spanning the gap. Germline lookup yields CDR1 KGHSH and CDR2 LQKENI. The CDR3 is 14 residues long. Complete variable domain (other parts from reference TRBV18 and TRBJ2-2): NAGVMQNPRHLVRRRGQEARLRCSPMKGHSHVYWYRQLPEEGLKFMVYLQKENIIDESGMPKERFSAEFPKEGPSILRIQQVVRGDSAAYFCASSPGRVIGELFFGEGSRLTVL.

Note on this clone: The junction shows a germline mismatch at one end, possibly a read error. This chain connects TRBV7-7 to TRBJ2-1; TRBD2 matches 11 bases. Germline CDR1 and CDR2: SSHAT and FNYEAQ (reference sequence). This CDR3 spans 15 amino acids. The CDR3 sequence: CASSPTSGSRNEQFF. In DNA, the CDR3 is TGTGCTAGCAGCCCAACTAGCGGGAGTAGGAATGAGCAGTTCTTC.

The V gene is TRBV28, the J gene TRBJ1-1; TRBD1 is a possible D gene (6 bases). CDR3 length: 17 residues. Deletions cut 4 bases from V and 0 bases from J, with 18 bases between. CDR1 and CDR2 from the germline V gene are MDHEN and SYDVKM. The CDR3 sequence is CASSSTQQGYMNTEAFF. In DNA, the CDR3 is TGTGCCAGCAGTTCGACACAACAGGGCTACATGAACACTGAAGCTTTCTTT.

The chain combines TRBV18 with TRBJ1-2; TRBD1 agrees at 9 bases. Germline V gene lookup returns CDR1 KGHSH and CDR2 LQKENI. The CDR3 is made up of 16 amino acids. Losses at the gene ends were 4 bases for V and 2 bases for J; bases not matched to a gene: 8. Here the CDR3 reads CASSLPRDRANYGYTF. The CDR3 DNA follows: TGTGCCAGCTCACTCCCCCGGGACAGGGCGAACTATGGCTACACCTTC. Complete variable domain (other parts from reference TRBV18 and TRBJ1-2): NAGVMQNPRHLVRRRGQEARLRCSPMKGHSHVYWYRQLPEEGLKFMVYLQKENIIDESGMPKERFSAEFPKEGPSILRIQQVVRGDSAAYFCASSLPRDRANYGYTFGSGTRLTVV.

This chain joins TRBV3-1 (or the pseudogene TRBV3-2) and TRBJ1-6, with TRBD1 matching 11 bases. V lost 4 bases and J lost 10; bases outside the gene matches: 3. Per germline, CDR1 LGHDT and CDR2 YNNKEL (reference sequence). This CDR3 spans 14 amino acids. CDR3 residues: CASSRDRGDSPLHF. The CDR3 nucleotides are TGTGCCAGCAGCCGGGACAGGGGGGACTCACCCCTCCACTTT.

The CDR3, as DNA: TGTGCCAGCAGTTCGACTAGCGGGGGCCCCAAAAATGAGCAGTTCTTC. Its protein is CASSSTSGGPKNEQFF. This sequence joins TRBV28 and TRBJ2-1, with 12 bases matching TRBD2. Germline V gives CDR1 MDHEN, CDR2 SYDVKM. With 4 bases clipped from V and 7 bases from J, the junction kept 8 bases outside the gene matches. The CDR3 totals 16 residues.

The J gene is TRBJ1-5, the V gene TRBV7-8, with 8 positions matching TRBD1. Germline lookup yields CDR1 SGHVS and CDR2 FQNEAQ. This CDR3 contains 18 residues. Trimming took 5 bases from V and 0 from J; bases not matched to a gene: 12. CDR3 DNA: TGTGCCAGCAGCGGGGGACAGGCCGCTCTTTATAGCAATCAGCCCCAGCATTTT. This codes for CASSGGQAALYSNQPQHF.

The V and J genes are TRBV20-1 and TRBJ2-7; no clear D. Trimming stripped 6 bases from V and 4 bases from J, with 10 bases between. The germline V gene encodes CDR1 DFQATT and CDR2 SNEGSKA (reference sequence). This CDR3 contains 11 residues. CDR3 nucleotide sequence: TGCAGTGCGGTAACTTCGTACGAGCAGTACTTC. It yields the protein CSAVTSYEQYF.

DNA of the CDR3: TGTGCCTGGAGTGTGGGTGGGGATGGCTACACCTTC. It yields the protein CAWSVGGDGYTF. The V and J genes are TRBV30 and TRBJ1-2; D unclear. The CDR3 is 12 residues long. V was trimmed by 0 bases and J by 6 bases, leaving 8 bases between them. Germline V CDR1 and CDR2: GTSNPN, SVGIG (reference sequence).

V is TRBV18 and J is TRBJ2-1, with TRBD2 matching over 12 bases. Germline CDR1 and CDR2: KGHSH and LQKENI. J lost 10 bases, V lost 3 bases, and 7 bases had no gene match. This CDR3 has 15 amino acids. CDR3 protein: CASSPGTSGSYEQFF. CDR3 nucleotides: TGTGCCAGCTCACCGGGGACTAGCGGGTCTTACGAGCAGTTCTTC.

The chain is built from TRBV18 and TRBJ2-7; D is uncertain. Germline CDR1 reads KGHSH; CDR2 reads LQKENI. The CDR3 consists of 13 residues. V was pared by 3 bases and J by 3 bases, with 9 bases between. In DNA form, the CDR3 reads TGTGCCAGCTCACCTGTGACCAACTACGAGCAGTACTTC. Protein: CASSPVTNYEQYF.

The V and J genes are TRBV7-9 and TRBJ1-5, with no clear D. The V gene's germline CDR1 is SEHNR and CDR2 FQNEAQ (reference sequence). Trimming took 1 base from V and 6 from J, leaving 10 bases between them. The CDR3 spans 14 residues. The chain's CDR3 is CASSLDLYGQPQHF. CDR3 sequence (DNA): TGTGCCAGCAGCTTAGATTTGTACGGTCAGCCCCAGCATTTT.

The chain employs TRBV7-2 and TRBJ2-7, with 10 positions matching TRBD2. The CDR3 covers 14 residues. Germline lookup yields CDR1 SGHTA and CDR2 FQGNSA. J gave up 4 bases and V 5 bases, and 5 bases lay outside the gene matches. CDR3 in amino acids: CASSTGTSEYEQYF. CDR3 nucleotide sequence: TGTGCCAGCAGCACCGGGACTAGCGAATACGAGCAGTACTTC.

The chain uses TRBV11-3 and TRBJ2-2; D is perhaps TRBD2 (5 bases). This CDR3 has 15 residues. Trimming removed 3 bases at V and 1 base at J, with 9 bases between. Germline CDR1 is SGHNT and CDR2 is YENEEA. In DNA, the CDR3 is TGTGCCAGCAGCTTTCGAGGGATGAACACCGGGGAGCTGTTTTTT. Residues: CASSFRGMNTGELFF.

This chain uses TRBV2 with TRBJ2-3, with D uncertain. This CDR3 has 15 amino acids. The germline V gene encodes CDR1 SNHLY and CDR2 FYNNEI. V lost 6 bases and J lost 2, with 15 bases in between. For the CDR3, the DNA is TGTGCCAGCAGCCTAAGAGATCTACACACAGATACGCAGTATTTT. Protein: CASSLRDLHTDTQYF.

The J gene is TRBJ1-2, the V gene TRBV6-5; tentatively, D is TRBD1 (5 bases). Between the trimmed V and J ends, which lost 6 bases and 2 bases, there was a span of 16 bases. The germline V gene encodes CDR1 MNHEY and CDR2 SVGAGI. The CDR3 consists of 15 residues. CDR3 DNA sequence: TGTGCCAGCAGGGGGTTGAGGGGTACGAACTATGGCTACACCTTC. Translating it yields CASRGLRGTNYGYTF.

CDR3: CASIGASYNEQFF. Here the CDR3 DNA reads TGTGCCAGTATTGGGGCCTCCTACAATGAGCAGTTCTTC. V gene TRBV19 combines with J gene TRBJ2-1; a weak D match, TRBD1 (5 bases). The CDR3 consists of 13 residues. The germline CDR1 and CDR2 sequences are LNHDA and SQIVND (reference sequence). Trimming pared 7 bases from V and 0 bases from J, leaving 7 bases between.

The chain carries TRBV2 and TRBJ2-7; D is perhaps TRBD2 (5 bases). V gave up 4 bases and J gave up 2 bases, with 12 bases separating them. Germline CDR1 SNHLY, CDR2 FYNNEI. This CDR3 spans 14 amino acids. The DNA of the CDR3 is TGTGCCAGCAGTGGGACTTCCATCCCCTACGAGCAGTACTTC. Translation gives CASSGTSIPYEQYF.

V usage is TRBV5-4 and J usage is TRBJ2-7, with D possibly TRBD1 on 6 matching bases. V lost 3 bases and J lost 5, with 15 bases in between. The CDR3 loop spans 14 amino acids. Germline CDR1 reads SGHNT; CDR2 reads YYREEE (reference sequence). The chain's CDR3 is CASSSQGEVNEQYF. DNA for the CDR3: TGTGCCAGCAGCTCACAGGGAGAAGTCAACGAGCAGTACTTC.

V is TRBV7-9 and J is TRBJ2-7, with D possibly TRBD2 on 7 matching bases. CDR3 length: 13 amino acids. Trimming removed 5 bases at V and 6 bases at J, with 14 bases between. Germline CDR1 reads SEHNR; CDR2 reads FQNEAQ (reference sequence). The CDR3 loop reads CASSRYREGEQYF. DNA for the CDR3: TGTGCCAGCAGCCGATACAGGGAGGGCGAGCAGTACTTC. The entire variable domain, with the rest obtained from reference TRBV7-9 and TRBJ2-7, is as follows: DTGVSQNPRHKITKRGQNVTFRCDPISEHNRLYWYRQTLGQGPEFLTYFQNEAQLEKSRLLSDRFSAERPKGSFSTLEIQRTEQGDSAMYLCASSRYREGEQYFGPGTRLTVT.

This rearrangement joins TRBV5-8 to TRBJ2-3; 8 bases are a match to TRBD1. The CDR3 is 15 amino acids. V dropped 4 bases and J dropped 2; count of bases not matched to a gene: 6. Germline V gene lookup returns CDR1 SGHTS and CDR2 YDEGEE. DNA for the CDR3: TGTGCCAGCAGCGACGACAGGGGTGACACAGATACGCAGTATTTT. Protein sequence: CASSDDRGDTDTQYF.

The chain links TRBV24-1 to TRBJ1-1; 9 nucleotides align to TRBD1. V dropped 5 bases and J dropped 4; count of bases not matched to a gene: 10. The CDR3 totals 16 residues. From germline, CDR1 is KGHDR and CDR2 SFDVKD. In DNA form, the CDR3 reads TGTGCCACCAGTGCCACCGGACAGGGGATGGGCACTGAAGCTTTCTTT. Its translation is CATSATGQGMGTEAFF.

The chain is built from TRBV27 and TRBJ2-2, with 8 bases lining up with TRBD2. V lost 4 bases to trimming and J lost 1 base; unmatched junction nucleotides: 8. There are 17 residues in the CDR3. Germline V gives CDR1 MNHEY, CDR2 SMNVEV (reference sequence). CDR3 in amino acids: CASSSPTGTRNTGELFF. The CDR3 DNA follows: TGTGCCAGCAGTTCCCCTACGGGGACTAGGAACACCGGGGAGCTGTTTTTT.

This rearrangement joins TRBV18 to TRBJ2-3, with D possibly matching TRBD2 (5 bases). The CDR3 length is 15 residues. Germline loops: CDR1 KGHSH, CDR2 LQKENI. Trimming shortened V by 0 bases and J by 1 base, and 8 bases separated the two germline ends. This chain's CDR3 is CASSPPVGGTDTQYF. The CDR3 coding sequence is TGTGCCAGCTCACCACCGGTGGGAGGCACAGATACGCAGTATTTT.